The 28 T cell receptor beta chains below come from one sample, sequenced in a study of molecular identifiers for immune sequencing clone quantification. TCRdb called the PCR reads again in MiXCR, with one record for every CDR3 protein. Of about 640,000 distinct CDR3 sequences in the sample, less than 20% are singletons; the top ten hold 0.85%. Sequenced: naive CD8+ T cells from blood, with Jurkat cell RNA spiked in. The subset was: FACS-sorted CD8+CD4-CCR7+CD45RA+ naive T cells. Receptors were obtained from a human donor in good health. Some libraries in this study had Jurkat cell RNA spiked in.

The genes are TRBV20-1 and TRBJ2-5; D unclear. The V gene lost 5 bases and the J gene lost 8 bases, with 9 bases spanning the gap. Germline V gene data show CDR1 as DFQATT and CDR2 as SNEGSKA (reference sequence). The CDR3 runs 10 residues. CDR3 residues: CSAGLETQYF. The CDR3 DNA reads as TGCAGTGCTGGGTTGGAAACCCAGTACTTC.

This clonotype showed up many times. The V and J genes are TRBV12-3 or TRBV12-4 and TRBJ2-5, with a tentative D call TRBD1 (5 bases). The germline V and J ends were trimmed by 6 bases and 3 bases, with 14 bases remaining between them. The CDR3 sequence is 14 residues long. The CDR3 coding sequence is TGTGCCAGCAGCCCCCAGGGTTGGAAAGAGACCCAGTACTTC. Translated: CASSPQGWKETQYF.

Ten or more counts support this clonotype. The chain combines TRBV29-1 with TRBJ1-1, with D unclear. CDR1 SQVTM and CDR2 ANQGSEA come from the germline V gene. The CDR3 covers 17 residues. Trimming shortened V by 0 bases and J by 4 bases, and 21 bases separated the two germline ends. CDR3 in DNA: TGCAGCGTTGAAGAGGGTTGGGCGGGGAGGTACCGCACTGAAGCTTTCTTT. This sequence encodes CSVEEGWAGRYRTEAFF.

In this sample, this clonotype turned up many times. CDR3 protein: CASSPWGAEEYNEQFF. CDR3 sequence (DNA): TGTGCCAGCAGCCCATGGGGAGCAGAGGAATACAATGAGCAGTTCTTC. The chain joins TRBV7-9 to TRBJ2-1, with D perhaps matching TRBD2 (5 bases). Germline CDR1 reads SEHNR; CDR2 reads FQNEAQ (reference sequence). Trimming left V 5 bases short and J 4 bases short, with 18 bases between. The CDR3 loop spans 16 amino acids.

In its sample, this clonotype was seen many times. J is TRBJ2-3 and V is TRBV7-9; unclear D gene. With 1 base removed from V and 3 bases from J, the gap between germline ends came to 8 bases. Germline assignment: CDR1 SEHNR and CDR2 FQNEAQ (reference sequence). The CDR3 covers 14 residues. The chain's CDR3 is CASSLGAVTDTQYF. In nucleotides, the CDR3 is TGTGCCAGCAGCTTAGGGGCCGTAACAGATACGCAGTATTTT. Complete variable domain (other parts from reference TRBV7-9 and TRBJ2-3): DTGVSQNPRHKITKRGQNVTFRCDPISEHNRLYWYRQTLGQGPEFLTYFQNEAQLEKSRLLSDRFSAERPKGSFSTLEIQRTEQGDSAMYLCASSLGAVTDTQYFGPGTRLTVL.

This clonotype was observed once. Possible read error: a much larger clone is one base away. The chain recombines TRBV29-1 with TRBJ1-1; no definite D call. The CDR3 is 13 residues long. The V and J ends lost 3 bases and 6 bases respectively, with 14 bases between them. Germline CDR1 SQVTM, CDR2 ANQGSEA. CDR3 sequence (DNA): TGCAGCGTTGACGACGGCGGGAGCGCTGAAGCTTTCTTT. It specifies CSVDDGGSAEAFF.

This clonotype was counted ten times or more. The gene calls are TRBV5-1 and TRBJ2-5; 8 bases match TRBD2. Germline V gives CDR1 SGHRS, CDR2 YFSETQ. With V trimmed by 2 bases and J by 5 bases, 8 bases remained unmatched. This CDR3 contains 15 residues. CDR3 amino acids: CASSLSGTSGETQYF. CDR3 bases: TGCGCCAGCAGCTTATCCGGGACTAGTGGGGAGACCCAGTACTTC. Full variable domain (rest looked up from reference TRBV5-1 and TRBJ2-5): KAGVTQTPRYLIKTRGQQVTLSCSPISGHRSVSWYQQTPGQGLQFLFEYFSETQRNKGNFPGRFSGRQFSNSRSEMNVSTLELGDSALYLCASSLSGTSGETQYFGPGTRLLVL.

As to this clonotype: A much larger clone sits a single nucleotide away, making a read error possible. The chain employs TRBV7-9 and TRBJ1-4; no definite D call. CDR1 and CDR2 from the germline V gene are SEHNR and FQNEAQ (reference sequence). This CDR3 region has 14 residues. CDR3 amino acids: CASNPTTWDEELFF. The CDR3 DNA sequence: TGTGCCAGCAACCCGACCACTTGGGATGAAGAACTGTTTTTT. The entire variable domain, with the rest obtained from reference TRBV7-9 and TRBJ1-4, is as follows: DTGVSQNPRHKITKRGQNVTFRCDPISEHNRLYWYRQTLGQGPEFLTYFQNEAQLEKSRLLSDRFSAERPKGSFSTLEIQRTEQGDSAMYLCASNPTTWDEELFFGSGTQLSVL.

This clonotype was found many times. The chain couples TRBV6-5 to TRBJ2-2, with D perhaps TRBD1 (5 bases). CDR1 is MNHEY and CDR2 is SVGAGI in the germline V gene. The V gene lost 6 bases and the J gene lost 5 bases, with 16 bases spanning the gap. The length of the CDR3 is 15 residues. CDR3 in DNA: TGTGCCAGCAGCTATGCCAGCAAGGGGACCGGGGAGCTGTTTTTT. It specifies CASSYASKGTGELFF.

This clonotype has ten or more counts. This sequence joins TRBV12-5 and TRBJ1-5; D may be TRBD1 (5 bases). This CDR3 spans 14 amino acids. Germline V gives CDR1 LGHNT, CDR2 FRNRAP. V lost 4 bases and J 0 bases, leaving 7 bases between the germline ends. The CDR3 sequence: CASGYTGSNQPQHF. As DNA, the CDR3 is TGTGCTAGTGGTTACACAGGTAGCAATCAGCCCCAGCATTTT.

The genes are TRBV28 and TRBJ2-2; TRBD2 matches 13 bases. Germline V gives CDR1 MDHEN, CDR2 SYDVKM. The CDR3 has 19 residues. The V segment lost 6 bases and the J segment 0 bases; nucleotides outside the gene matches: 10. The CDR3 DNA reads as TGTGCCAGCAGGGGACTAGCGGGACGCCTCGTATCGAACACCGGGGAGCTGTTTTTT. Translating it yields CASRGLAGRLVSNTGELFF.

This clonotype has a count of ten or more. The gene calls are TRBV20-1 and TRBJ1-1; 9 bases fit TRBD1. This CDR3 is 12 amino acids long. Per the germline V gene, CDR1 is DFQATT and CDR2 is SNEGSKA (reference sequence). V shed 6 bases and J 3 bases; nucleotides not matched to a gene: 2. The CDR3 nucleotides are TGCAGTGCCGGACAGGGGTACACTGAAGCTTTCTTT. It translates to CSAGQGYTEAFF.

Many counts were recorded for this clonotype. This chain links TRBV15 with TRBJ2-1; 12 bases map to TRBD2. Germline V CDR1 and CDR2: LNHNV, YYDKDF (reference sequence). The CDR3 runs to 13 residues. The V and J ends lost 10 bases and 9 bases, in that order; junction bases with no gene match: 7. CDR3 protein: CAIRLAGVAEQFF. The CDR3 DNA reads as TGTGCCATTCGACTAGCGGGAGTGGCTGAGCAGTTCTTC.

This clonotype was recorded a few times. The V gene is TRBV2, the J gene TRBJ2-2; 7 bases agree with TRBD2. CDR1 SNHLY and CDR2 FYNNEI come from the germline V gene. The trim removed 4 bases at V and 4 bases at J, leaving 9 bases unmatched. The CDR3 totals 16 residues. Here the CDR3 DNA reads TGTGCCAGCAGTGGAAGCGGGGAACTACGCACCGGGGAGCTGTTTTTT. This translates into CASSGSGELRTGELFF. Based on the CDR3 plus reference TRBV2 and TRBJ2-2, the full variable domain is EPEVTQTPSHQVTQMGQEVILRCVPISNHLYFYWYRQILGQKVEFLVSFYNNEISEKSEIFDDQFSVERPDGSNFTLKIRSTKLEDSAMYFCASSGSGELRTGELFFGEGSRLTVL.

V usage is TRBV6-2 or TRBV6-3 and J usage is TRBJ2-7, with D perhaps matching TRBD2 (6 bases). Trimming cost V 5 bases and J 4 bases, with 18 bases left between them. The length of the CDR3 is 15 residues. CDR1 and CDR2 from the germline V gene are MNHEY and SVGEGT. CDR3 sequence (DNA): TGTGCCAGCAGTGGCTTTAGACTAGAGGAATACGAGCAGTACTTC. It specifies CASSGFRLEEYEQYF.

This clonotype was recorded at least ten times. J is TRBJ2-1 and V is TRBV4-3; D remains ambiguous. V was pared by 0 bases and J by 2 bases, with 5 bases between. This CDR3 contains 14 residues. Looked up from germline, CDR1 is LGHNA and CDR2 is YSLEER. CDR3: CASSQDSAYNEQFF. The DNA for the CDR3 is TGCGCCAGCAGCCAAGACAGCGCCTACAATGAGCAGTTCTTC.

On this clonotype: The CDR3 carries no conserved terminal phenylalanine or tryptophan, so it likely arises from a read error. The chain employs TRBV18 and TRBJ2-7, with unresolved D. Trimming left V 0 bases short and J 7 bases short, with 4 bases between. Per germline, CDR1 KGHSH and CDR2 LQKENI. The CDR3 sequence is 11 residues long. In DNA, the CDR3 is TGTGCCAGCTCACCACCTGGGGAGCAGTACCTC. Protein product: CASSPPGEQYL.

Many counts were recorded for this clonotype. V is TRBV12-3 or TRBV12-4 and J is TRBJ2-3, with a possible D match to TRBD2 (7 bases). Trimming took 4 bases from V and 6 from J, leaving 17 bases between them. This CDR3 is built from 15 residues. Here the CDR3 reads CASSSDFAGADTQYF. CDR3 coding DNA: TGTGCCAGCAGTTCCGACTTTGCGGGGGCCGATACGCAGTATTTT.

A word on this clonotype: One end of the junction does not line up with germline, which may come from a read error. The chain couples TRBV5-6 to TRBJ2-4; TRBD2 agrees at 9 bases. The length of the CDR3 is 17 residues. Germline values: CDR1 SGHDT, CDR2 YYEEEE. CDR3: CANSLGAASGEGVIQYF. DNA of the CDR3: TGTGCCAACAGCTTGGGGGCGGCTAGCGGGGAAGGAGTCATTCAGTACTTC.

This clonotype has more than one count but fewer than ten. This chain uses TRBV30 with TRBJ2-5; D tentatively reads TRBD1 or TRBD2 (6 bases each). The CDR3 is 14 amino acids. V was shortened by 0 bases and J by 5 bases, with 13 bases between the two germline ends. Germline V lookup: CDR1 GTSNPN, CDR2 SVGIG (reference sequence). As DNA, the CDR3 is TGTGCCTGGAGTGTACTGGGGGGCGGGGAGACCCAGTACTTC. This gives the protein CAWSVLGGGETQYF.

The chain couples TRBV3-1 to TRBJ2-7, with a possible D match to TRBD1 (6 bases). The germline gives CDR1 LGHDT, CDR2 YNNKEL (reference sequence). Deletions cut 2 bases from V and 3 bases from J, with 17 bases between. CDR3 size: 16 residues. In nucleotides, the CDR3 is TGTGCCAGCAGCCAACCCTCAATAAACAGGGTCTACGAGCAGTACTTC. This gives the protein CASSQPSINRVYEQYF.

Of note for this clonotype: This may be a read error: a much more frequent sequence differs by one nucleotide. The chain joins TRBV10-3 to TRBJ2-1; 10 nucleotides line up with TRBD2. Germline CDR1 ENHRY, CDR2 SYGVKD. CDR3 length equals 14 residues. Trimming took 2 bases from V and 14 from J; bases not matched to a gene: 9. DNA of the CDR3: TGTGCCATCAGTGAGGCAAGCGGGGGGGGCGTGGAGTTCTTC. It encodes CAISEASGGGVEFF.

Concerning this clonotype itself: Given a much more abundant clone one base away, this may be a read error. The gene calls are TRBV6-1 and TRBJ2-7; perhaps TRBD1 as D (5 bases). This CDR3 spans 14 amino acids. The V gene lost 1 base and the J gene lost 7 bases, with 14 bases spanning the gap. The germline V gene has CDR1 MNHNS and CDR2 SASEGT. The CDR3 here is CASSEVPGLNEQYF. The CDR3 region has the DNA TGTGCCAGCAGTGAAGTCCCAGGGTTGAATGAGCAGTACTTC.

This clonotype was detected many times. CDR3 loop: CASSQDQGWNEQYF. DNA for the CDR3: TGCGCCAGCAGCCAAGACCAGGGGTGGAACGAGCAGTACTTC. The V gene is TRBV4-3, the J gene TRBJ2-7; perhaps TRBD1 as D (6 bases). Trimming took off 0 bases at V and 5 bases at J, with 11 bases between the two ends. Per germline, CDR1 LGHNA and CDR2 YSLEER. The CDR3 has 14 residues.

For this clonotype: A much larger clone differs by one base, so this may be a read error. The chain couples TRBV14 to TRBJ2-3; D might be TRBD2 (6 bases). Germline CDR1 is SGHDN and CDR2 is FVKESK. The CDR3 consists of 15 residues. Trimming shortened V by 6 bases and J by 6 bases, and 19 bases separated the two germline ends. The CDR3 sequence: CASSPRNGGTDTQYF. The CDR3, as DNA: TGTGCCAGCAGTCCAAGAAATGGCGGGACCGATACGCAGTATTTT.

As regards this clonotype: At one end, the junction sequence differs from germline, possibly due to a read error. CDR3 DNA: TGTGCCGGCAGAGAACAGCTTAACTATGGCTACACCTTC. Translated, it gives CAGREQLNYGYTF. The chain employs TRBV5-6 and TRBJ1-2; D gene uncertain. This CDR3 contains 13 residues. CDR1 is SGHDT and CDR2 is YYEEEE in the germline V gene.

This clonotype was seen many times. CDR3: CSARTTGPEAFF. The CDR3 DNA sequence: TGCAGTGCTAGAACCACGGGCCCTGAAGCTTTCTTT. The V and J genes are TRBV20-1 and TRBJ1-1; no definite D call. From germline, CDR1 is DFQATT and CDR2 SNEGSKA (reference sequence). V lost 2 bases to trimming and J lost 6 bases, with 10 bases between them. The CDR3 extends over 12 amino acids.

There are many counts of this clonotype. The V gene is TRBV19, the J gene TRBJ2-3, with 9 nucleotides matching TRBD2. CDR3 length equals 15 residues. CDR1 is LNHDA and CDR2 is SQIVND in the germline V gene (reference sequence). Trimming took 5 bases from V and 2 from J; bases not matched to a gene: 5. CDR3 residues: CASSSSGVYTDTQYF. CDR3 sequence (DNA): TGTGCCAGTAGTTCTAGCGGGGTTTACACAGATACGCAGTATTTT.